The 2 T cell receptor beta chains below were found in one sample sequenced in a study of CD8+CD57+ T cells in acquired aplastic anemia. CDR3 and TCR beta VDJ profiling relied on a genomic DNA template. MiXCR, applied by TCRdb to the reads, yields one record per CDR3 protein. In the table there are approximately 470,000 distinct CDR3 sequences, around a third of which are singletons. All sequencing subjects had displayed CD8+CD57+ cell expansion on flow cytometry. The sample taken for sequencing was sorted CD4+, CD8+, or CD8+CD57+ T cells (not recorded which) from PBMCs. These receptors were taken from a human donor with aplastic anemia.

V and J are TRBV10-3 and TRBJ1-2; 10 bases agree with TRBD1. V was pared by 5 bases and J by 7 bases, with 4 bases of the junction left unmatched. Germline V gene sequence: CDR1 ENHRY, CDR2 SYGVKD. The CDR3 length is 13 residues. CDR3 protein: CAISPGTGAGYTF. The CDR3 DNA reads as TGTGCCATCAGTCCTGGGACAGGGGCTGGCTACACCTTC.

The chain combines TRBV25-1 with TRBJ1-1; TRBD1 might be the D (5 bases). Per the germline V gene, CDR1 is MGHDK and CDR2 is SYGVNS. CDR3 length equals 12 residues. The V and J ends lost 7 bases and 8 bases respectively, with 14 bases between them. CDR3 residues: CASNNRIPEAFF. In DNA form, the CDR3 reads TGTGCCAGCAATAACAGGATTCCCGAAGCTTTCTTT. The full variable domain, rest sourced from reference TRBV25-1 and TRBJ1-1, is EADIYQTPRYLVIGTGKKITLECSQTMGHDKMYWYQQDPGMELHLIHYSYGVNSTEKGDLSSESTVSRIRTEHFPLTLESARPSHTSQYLCASNNRIPEAFFGQGTRLTVV.